The text below deals with one T cell receptor (beta chain). The data stem from a study of blood T cell repertoires in COVID-19. Study overall: Sites in the United States, Italy and Spain provided acute and convalescent COVID-19 samples. Nucleic acid was either cDNA or gDNA, and it came from T cells, B-cell-depleted T cells, or PBMCs.

In the original processing: The authors estimated nucleated cell counts from reference gene primer amplification. Profiled with immunoSEQ multiplex PCR; TCRdb holds only in-frame clones, not every one. D and trimming come from the DNA, and the V and J calls and clone size come from that table. The top ten hold 0.72% of the sample, which has about 210,000 clones, around nine tenths seen once. The CDR3 is 15 amino acids. Germline loops: CDR1 MNHEY, CDR2 SVGAGI. With 7 bases clipped from V and 5 bases from J, the junction kept 7 bases outside the gene matches. The chain couples TRBV6-5 to TRBJ2-5; 13 positions match TRBD2. Material for sequencing was peripheral blood. The sequence came from a man aged 35-49 years with acute or convalescent COVID-19. The CDR3 spells CASIRTSGGGETQYF. The CDR3, as DNA: TGTGCCAGCATTCGGACTAGCGGGGGCGGGGAGACCCAGTACTTC.